The sequence of this T cell receptor (beta chain) was determined in a study of T cell changes during pregnancy in multiple sclerosis. Per the germline V gene, CDR1 is SGDLS and CDR2 is YYNGEE. V was pared by 3 bases and J by 0 bases, with 4 bases of the junction left unmatched. This CDR3 contains 16 residues. The repertoire was sequenced with immunoSEQ multiplex PCR; TCRdb's copy has only in-frame clones and lacks some. This table has tens of thousands of clones, 90% to 95% appearing once. The chain links TRBV9 to TRBJ2-1; 9 bases are a match to TRBD2. This TCR derives from a female donor in good health, enrolled as a control in a pregnancy study. The input for sequencing was peripheral blood, taken after pregnancy. DNA for the CDR3: TGTGCCAGCAGCGCAGCGGGGGGCTACTCCTACAATGAGCAGTTCTTC. This sequence encodes CASSAAGGYSYNEQFF.